This TCR beta chain was sequenced during a study of PD-1 blockade in classical Hodgkin lymphoma. The CDR3 has 12 amino acids. Germline V gene data show CDR1 as LGHNT and CDR2 as FRNRAP. V shed 3 bases and J shed 4 bases, with 5 bases lying between them. Regarding this clone: Its specificity is unknown.

The protocol was immunoSEQ multiplex PCR, while the TCRdb copy is restricted to in-frame clones and leaves out a portion. The sample holds about 86,000 clones, 89% seen once. Every patient experienced relapse after autologous stem cell transplantation, and brentuximab vedotin exposure varied. Notes on the study in general: CD4+ TCR diversity rose significantly by C4D1, and CD8+ TCR diversity did not. Patients who initiated nivolumab within 1 year of ASCT were excluded. Before treatment, complete responders showed about the same diversity as newly diagnosed patients. Relative to healthy donors, newly diagnosed patients reportedly had lower baseline TCR diversity, which was reported as lower still in relapsed/refractory patients.

The starting material was peripheral blood mononuclear cells (PBMCs), obtained before the second cycle of nivolumab. The receptor was isolated from a human donor with classical Hodgkin lymphoma. The chain links TRBV12-5 to TRBJ2-3, with D uncertain. The CDR3 sequence is CASGFTPDTQYF. The CDR3 region has the DNA TGTGCTAGTGGTTTCACGCCAGATACGCAGTATTTT. The full variable domain, completed using reference TRBV12-5 and TRBJ2-3, is DARVTQTPRHKVTEMGQEVTMRCQPILGHNTVFWYRQTMMQGLELLAYFRNRAPLDDSGMPKDRFSAEMPDATLATLKIQPSEPRDSAVYFCASGFTPDTQYFGPGTRLTVL.